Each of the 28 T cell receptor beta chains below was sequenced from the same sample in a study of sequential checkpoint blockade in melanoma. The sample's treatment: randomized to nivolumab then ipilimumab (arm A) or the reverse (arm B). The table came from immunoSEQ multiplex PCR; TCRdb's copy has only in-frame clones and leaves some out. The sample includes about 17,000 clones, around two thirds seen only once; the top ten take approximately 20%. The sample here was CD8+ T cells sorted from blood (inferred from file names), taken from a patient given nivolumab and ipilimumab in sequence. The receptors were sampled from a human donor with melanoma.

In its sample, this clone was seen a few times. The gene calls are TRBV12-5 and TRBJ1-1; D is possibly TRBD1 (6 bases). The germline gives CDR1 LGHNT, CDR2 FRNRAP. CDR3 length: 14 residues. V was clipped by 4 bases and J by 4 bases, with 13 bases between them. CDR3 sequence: CASGSGGVRTEAFF. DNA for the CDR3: TGTGCTAGTGGTTCGGGGGGCGTACGCACTGAAGCTTTCTTT.

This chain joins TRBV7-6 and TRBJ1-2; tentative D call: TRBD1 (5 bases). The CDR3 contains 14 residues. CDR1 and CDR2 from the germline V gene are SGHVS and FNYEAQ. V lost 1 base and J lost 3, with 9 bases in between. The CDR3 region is CASSLGGPDYGYTF. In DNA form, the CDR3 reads TGTGCCAGCAGCTTAGGGGGCCCAGACTATGGCTACACCTTC.

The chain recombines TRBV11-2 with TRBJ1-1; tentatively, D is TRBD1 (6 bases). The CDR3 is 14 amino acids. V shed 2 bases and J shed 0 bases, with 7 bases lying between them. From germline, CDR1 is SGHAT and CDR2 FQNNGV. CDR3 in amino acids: CASSLTGMNTEAFF. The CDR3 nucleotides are TGTGCCAGCAGCTTAACAGGGATGAACACTGAAGCTTTCTTT.

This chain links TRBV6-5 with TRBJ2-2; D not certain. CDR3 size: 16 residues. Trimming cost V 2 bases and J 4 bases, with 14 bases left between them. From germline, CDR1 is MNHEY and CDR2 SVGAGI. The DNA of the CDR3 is TGTGCCAGCAGTTACGGCGACGGGTCGTCCACCGGGGAGCTGTTTTTT. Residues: CASSYGDGSSTGELFF.

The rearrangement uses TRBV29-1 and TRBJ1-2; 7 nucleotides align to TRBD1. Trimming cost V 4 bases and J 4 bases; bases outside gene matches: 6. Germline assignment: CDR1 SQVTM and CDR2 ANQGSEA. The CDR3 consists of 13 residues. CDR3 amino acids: CSVAVQGGYGYTF. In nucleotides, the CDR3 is TGCAGCGTTGCAGTGCAGGGGGGCTATGGCTACACCTTC.

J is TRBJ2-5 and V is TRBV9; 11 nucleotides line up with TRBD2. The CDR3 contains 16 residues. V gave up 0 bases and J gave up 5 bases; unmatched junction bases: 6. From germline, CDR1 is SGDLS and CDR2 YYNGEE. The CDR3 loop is CASSVEASGGLETQYF. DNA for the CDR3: TGTGCCAGCAGCGTAGAGGCTAGCGGGGGGCTGGAGACCCAGTACTTC. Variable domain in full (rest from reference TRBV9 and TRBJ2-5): DSGVTQTPKHLITATGQRVTLRCSPRSGDLSVYWYQQSLDQGLQFLIQYYNGEERAKGNILERFSAQQFPDLHSELNLSSLELGDSALYFCASSVEASGGLETQYFGPGTRLLVL.

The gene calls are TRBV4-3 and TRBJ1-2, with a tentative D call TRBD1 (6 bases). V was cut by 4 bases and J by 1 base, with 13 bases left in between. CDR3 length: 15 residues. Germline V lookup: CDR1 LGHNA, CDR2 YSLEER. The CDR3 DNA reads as TGCGCCAGCAGCCCACAGGGCAGGGGTAACTATGGCTACACCTTC. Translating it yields CASSPQGRGNYGYTF.

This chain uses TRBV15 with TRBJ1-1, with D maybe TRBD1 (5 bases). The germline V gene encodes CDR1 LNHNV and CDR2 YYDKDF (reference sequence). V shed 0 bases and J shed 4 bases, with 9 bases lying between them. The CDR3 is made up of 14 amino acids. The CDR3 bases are TGTGCCACCAGCAGAGATCGGGGGGGCACTGAAGCTTTCTTT. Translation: CATSRDRGGTEAFF.

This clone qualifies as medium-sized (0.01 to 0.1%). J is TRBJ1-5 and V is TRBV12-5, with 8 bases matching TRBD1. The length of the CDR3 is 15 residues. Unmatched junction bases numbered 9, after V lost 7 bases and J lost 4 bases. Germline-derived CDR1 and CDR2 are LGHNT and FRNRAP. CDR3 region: CASAPTGVGNQPQHF. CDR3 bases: TGTGCTAGTGCCCCGACAGGGGTAGGGAATCAGCCCCAGCATTTT.

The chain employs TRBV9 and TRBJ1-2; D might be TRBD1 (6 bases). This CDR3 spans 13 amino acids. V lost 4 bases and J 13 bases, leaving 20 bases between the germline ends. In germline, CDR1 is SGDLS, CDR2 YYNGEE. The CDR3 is CASSLDSGLLSTF. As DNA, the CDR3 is TGTGCCAGCAGCCTGGACAGCGGACTTCTCTCCACCTTC.

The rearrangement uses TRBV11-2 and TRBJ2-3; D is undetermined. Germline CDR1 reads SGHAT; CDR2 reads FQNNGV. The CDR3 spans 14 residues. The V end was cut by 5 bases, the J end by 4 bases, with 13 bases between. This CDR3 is CASSRPGSADTQYF. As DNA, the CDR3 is TGTGCCAGCAGCCGCCCAGGTAGTGCAGATACGCAGTATTTT.

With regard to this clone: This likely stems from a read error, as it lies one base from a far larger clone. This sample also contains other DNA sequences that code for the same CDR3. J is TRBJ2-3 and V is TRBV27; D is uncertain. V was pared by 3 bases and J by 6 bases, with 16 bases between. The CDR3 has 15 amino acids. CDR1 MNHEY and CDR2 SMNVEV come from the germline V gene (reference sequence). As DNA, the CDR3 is TGTGCCAGCAGTTTCGCCAGGAATAGTGGGGATACGCAGTATTTT. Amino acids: CASSFARNSGDTQYF.

In nucleotides, the CDR3 is TGTGCCAGCAGCGTATTTGTACTACACCATTCCGACAATGAGCAGTTCTTC. It encodes CASSVFVLHHSDNEQFF. This sequence joins TRBV21-1 and TRBJ2-1; the table calls TRBD2, which could not be checked here. TRBV21-1 is flagged as a pseudogene. The CDR3 is 17 amino acids.

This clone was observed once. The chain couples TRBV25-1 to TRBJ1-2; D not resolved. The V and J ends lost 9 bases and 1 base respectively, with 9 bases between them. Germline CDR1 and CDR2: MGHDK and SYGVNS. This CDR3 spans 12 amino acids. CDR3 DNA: TGTGCCAGTGTGGACTATAACTATGGCTACACCTTC. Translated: CASVDYNYGYTF.

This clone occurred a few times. The CDR3 region has the DNA TGTGCCAGTAGTATCGGTCAACTCACAGATACGCAGTATTTT. Encoded protein: CASSIGQLTDTQYF. V and J are TRBV19 and TRBJ2-3; D remains unclear. Germline CDR1 and CDR2: LNHDA and SQIVND (reference sequence). The V end was cut by 3 bases, the J end by 2 bases, with 9 bases between. This CDR3 region has 14 residues. Looking up the rest from reference TRBV19 and TRBJ2-3 gives the full variable domain: DGGITQSPKYLFRKEGQNVTLSCEQNLNHDAMYWYRQDPGQGLRLIYYSQIVNDFQKGDIAEGYSVSREKKESFPLTVTSAQKNPTAFYLCASSIGQLTDTQYFGPGTRLTVL.

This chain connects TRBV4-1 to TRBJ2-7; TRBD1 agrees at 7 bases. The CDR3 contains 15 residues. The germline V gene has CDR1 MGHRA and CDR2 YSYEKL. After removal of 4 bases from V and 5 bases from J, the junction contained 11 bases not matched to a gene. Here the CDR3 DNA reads TGCGCCAGCAGCCCTCGGACAGGTAACCCCAACGAGCAGTACTTC. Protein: CASSPRTGNPNEQYF.

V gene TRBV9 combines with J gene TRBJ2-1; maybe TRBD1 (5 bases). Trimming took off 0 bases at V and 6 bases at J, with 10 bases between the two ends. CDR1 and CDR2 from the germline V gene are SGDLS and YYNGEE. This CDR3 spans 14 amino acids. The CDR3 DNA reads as TGTGCCAGCAGCGTAGGTGGGGCCGTCAATGAGCAGTTCTTC. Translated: CASSVGGAVNEQFF.

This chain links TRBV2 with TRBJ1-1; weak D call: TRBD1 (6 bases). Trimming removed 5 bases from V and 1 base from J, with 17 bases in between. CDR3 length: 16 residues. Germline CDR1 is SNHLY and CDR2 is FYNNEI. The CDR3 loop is CASSKLTDSPNTEAFF. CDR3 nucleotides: TGTGCCAGCAGTAAACTAACGGACAGCCCGAACACTGAAGCTTTCTTT.

The CDR3 region has the DNA TGTGCCAGCAGCCAATCAACGGGGGGGACAGATACGCAGTATTTT. It translates to CASSQSTGGTDTQYF. The chain combines TRBV4-2 with TRBJ2-3; 8 bases map to TRBD2. This CDR3 is built from 15 residues. V was clipped by 2 bases and J by 3 bases; unmatched bases: 4. Germline values: CDR1 LGHNA, CDR2 YNFKEQ.

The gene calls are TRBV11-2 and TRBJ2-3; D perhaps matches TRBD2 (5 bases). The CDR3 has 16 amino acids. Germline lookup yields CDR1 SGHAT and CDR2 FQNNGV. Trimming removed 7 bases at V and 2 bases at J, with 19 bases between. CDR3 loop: CASTPMEDYSTDTQYF. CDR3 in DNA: TGTGCCAGCACCCCGATGGAAGACTACTCCACAGATACGCAGTATTTT.

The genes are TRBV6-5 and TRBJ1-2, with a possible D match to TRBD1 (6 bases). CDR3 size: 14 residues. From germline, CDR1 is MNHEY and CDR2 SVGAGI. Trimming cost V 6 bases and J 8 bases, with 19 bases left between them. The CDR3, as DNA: TGTGCCAGCAGCCTACAGGGTGCGGACAGAGGCTACACCTTC. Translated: CASSLQGADRGYTF.

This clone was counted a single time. The CDR3 coding sequence is TGTGCCACCAGCAGAGATTACGGGGAAAGAGAAAAACTGTTTTTT. Its protein product is CATSRDYGEREKLFF. The chain carries TRBV15 and TRBJ1-4; D call uncertain. Trimming shortened V by 0 bases and J by 8 bases, and 13 bases separated the two germline ends. In germline, CDR1 is LNHNV, CDR2 YYDKDF (reference sequence). The CDR3 totals 15 residues.

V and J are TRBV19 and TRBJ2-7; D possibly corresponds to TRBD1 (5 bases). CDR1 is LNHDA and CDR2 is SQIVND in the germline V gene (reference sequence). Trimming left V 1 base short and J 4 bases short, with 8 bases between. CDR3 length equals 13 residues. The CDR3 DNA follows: TGTGCCAGTAGTATAGGGGCAGGGTACGAGCAGTACTTC. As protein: CASSIGAGYEQYF.

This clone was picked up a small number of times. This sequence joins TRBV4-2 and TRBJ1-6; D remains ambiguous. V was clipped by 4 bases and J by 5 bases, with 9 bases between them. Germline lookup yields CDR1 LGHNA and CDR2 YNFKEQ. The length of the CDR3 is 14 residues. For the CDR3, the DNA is TGTGCCAGCAGCCTACAGCCTGATAATTCACCCCTCCACTTT. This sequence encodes CASSLQPDNSPLHF.

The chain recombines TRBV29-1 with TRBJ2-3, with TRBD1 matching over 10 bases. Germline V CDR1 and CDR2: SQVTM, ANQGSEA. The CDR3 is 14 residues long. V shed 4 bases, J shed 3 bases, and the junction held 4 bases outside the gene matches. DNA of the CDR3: TGCAGCGTTGGACGGGACAGGGGTACAGATACGCAGTATTTT. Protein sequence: CSVGRDRGTDTQYF.

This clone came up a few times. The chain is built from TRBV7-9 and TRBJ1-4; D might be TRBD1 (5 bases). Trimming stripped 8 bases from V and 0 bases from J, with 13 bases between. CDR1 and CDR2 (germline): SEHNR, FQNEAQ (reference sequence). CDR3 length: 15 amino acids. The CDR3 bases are TGTGCCAGCCAGGGTTCCCTGGCAACTAATGAAAAACTGTTTTTT. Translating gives CASQGSLATNEKLFF. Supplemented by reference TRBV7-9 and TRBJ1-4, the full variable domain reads DTGVSQNPRHKITKRGQNVTFRCDPISEHNRLYWYRQTLGQGPEFLTYFQNEAQLEKSRLLSDRFSAERPKGSFSTLEIQRTEQGDSAMYLCASQGSLATNEKLFFGSGTQLSVL.

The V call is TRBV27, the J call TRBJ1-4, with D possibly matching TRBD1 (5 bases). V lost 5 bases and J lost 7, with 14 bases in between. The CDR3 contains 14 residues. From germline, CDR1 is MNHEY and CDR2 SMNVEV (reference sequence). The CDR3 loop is CASSAAAGFEKLFF. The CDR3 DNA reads TGTGCCAGCAGTGCGGCGGCAGGGTTTGAAAAACTGTTTTTT.

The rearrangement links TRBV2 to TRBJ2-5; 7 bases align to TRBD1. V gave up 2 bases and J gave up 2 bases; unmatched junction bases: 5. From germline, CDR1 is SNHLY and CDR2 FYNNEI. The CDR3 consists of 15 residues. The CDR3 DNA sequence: TGTGCCAGCAGTGAATGGGACAGTTTTCAAGAGACCCAGTACTTC. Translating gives CASSEWDSFQETQYF.